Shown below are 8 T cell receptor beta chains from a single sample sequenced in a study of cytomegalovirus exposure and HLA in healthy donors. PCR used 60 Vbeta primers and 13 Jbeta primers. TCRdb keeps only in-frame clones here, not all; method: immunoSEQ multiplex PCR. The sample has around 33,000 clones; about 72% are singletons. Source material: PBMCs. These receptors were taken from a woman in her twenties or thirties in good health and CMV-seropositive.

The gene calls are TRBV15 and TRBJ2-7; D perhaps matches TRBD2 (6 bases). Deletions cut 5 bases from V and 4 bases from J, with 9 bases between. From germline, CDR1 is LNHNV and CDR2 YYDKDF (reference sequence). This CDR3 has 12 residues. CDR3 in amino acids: CATSPEGYEQYF. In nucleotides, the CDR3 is TGTGCCACCAGCCCGGAGGGTTACGAGCAGTACTTC.

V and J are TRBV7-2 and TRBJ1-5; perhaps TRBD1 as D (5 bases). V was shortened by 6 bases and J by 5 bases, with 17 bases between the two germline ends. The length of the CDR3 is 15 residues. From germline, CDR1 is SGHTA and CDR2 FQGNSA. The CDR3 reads CASSSDHGGYQPQHF. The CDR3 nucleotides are TGTGCCAGCAGTTCGGACCATGGGGGGTATCAGCCCCAGCATTTT.

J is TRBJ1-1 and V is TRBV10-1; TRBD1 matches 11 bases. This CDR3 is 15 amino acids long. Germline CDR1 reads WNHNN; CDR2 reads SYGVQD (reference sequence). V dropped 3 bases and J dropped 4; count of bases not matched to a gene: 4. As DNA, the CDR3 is TGCGCCAGCAGTGAAGGGGGGACAGGGGGCACTGAAGCTTTCTTT. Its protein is CASSEGGTGGTEAFF.

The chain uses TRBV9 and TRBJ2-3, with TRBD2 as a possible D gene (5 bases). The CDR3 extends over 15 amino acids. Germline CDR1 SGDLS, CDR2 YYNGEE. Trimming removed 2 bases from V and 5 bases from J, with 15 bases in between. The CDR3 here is CASSVRGLALDTQYF. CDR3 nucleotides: TGTGCCAGCAGCGTTCGCGGGCTAGCCCTAGATACGCAGTATTTT.

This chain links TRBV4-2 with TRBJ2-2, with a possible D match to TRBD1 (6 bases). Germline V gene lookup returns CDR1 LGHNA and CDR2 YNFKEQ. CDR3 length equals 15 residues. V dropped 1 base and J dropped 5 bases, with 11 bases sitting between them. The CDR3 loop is CASSQVAGETGELFF. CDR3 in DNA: TGTGCCAGCAGCCAAGTTGCAGGGGAAACCGGGGAGCTGTTTTTT.

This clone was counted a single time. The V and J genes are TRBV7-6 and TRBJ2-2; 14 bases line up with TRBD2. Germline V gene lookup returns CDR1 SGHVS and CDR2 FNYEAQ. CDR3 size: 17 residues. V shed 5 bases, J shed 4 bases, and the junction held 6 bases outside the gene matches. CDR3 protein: CASSKTSGGAGTGELFF. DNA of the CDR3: TGTGCCAGCAGCAAGACTAGCGGGGGGGCCGGCACCGGGGAGCTGTTTTTT.

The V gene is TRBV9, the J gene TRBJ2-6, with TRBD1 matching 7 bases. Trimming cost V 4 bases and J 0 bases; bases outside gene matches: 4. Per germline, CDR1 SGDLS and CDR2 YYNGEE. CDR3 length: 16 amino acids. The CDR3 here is CASSLTGASGANVLTF. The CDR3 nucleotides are TGTGCCAGCAGCCTCACAGGGGCCTCTGGGGCCAACGTCCTGACTTTC.

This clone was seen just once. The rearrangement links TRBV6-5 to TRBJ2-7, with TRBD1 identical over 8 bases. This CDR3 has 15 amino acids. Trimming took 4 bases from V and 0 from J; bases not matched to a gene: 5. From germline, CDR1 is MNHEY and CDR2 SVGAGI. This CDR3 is CASSSGGLGSYEQYF. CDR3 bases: TGTGCCAGCAGTTCAGGGGGCTTGGGCTCCTACGAGCAGTACTTC.